The next 24 T cell receptor beta chains were all read from a single sample in a study of T-cell memory formation after mild COVID-19. TCRdb re-analysed the 5' RACE reads in MiXCR, keeping a single row per CDR3 protein. The sample has around 110,000 distinct CDR3 sequences, roughly 12% seen once. The sequenced sample consisted of PBMCs or a T cell subset sorted from them (not recorded which). These receptors came from an adult woman who had mild COVID-19 (a few samples of this study predate the infection). Cell type and time point are not known.

Many counts were recorded for this clonotype. The chain uses TRBV6-1 and TRBJ2-7; D not resolved. The CDR3 loop spans 15 amino acids. Trimming removed 0 bases from V and 4 bases from J, with 13 bases in between. Per germline, CDR1 MNHNS and CDR2 SASEGT. In nucleotides, the CDR3 is TGTGCCAGCAGTGAAGCTGACGGATTGGGGTACGAGCAGTACTTC. It yields the protein CASSEADGLGYEQYF.

The chain employs TRBV5-1 and TRBJ2-5; no clear D. V was clipped by 4 bases and J by 7 bases, with 11 bases between them. Looked up from germline, CDR1 is SGHRS and CDR2 is YFSETQ. The CDR3 covers 12 residues. The CDR3 reads CASSLQEGTQYF. DNA of the CDR3: TGCGCCAGCAGCCTCCAAGAAGGGACCCAGTACTTC. Filled out from reference TRBV5-1 and TRBJ2-5, the complete variable domain reads KAGVTQTPRYLIKTRGQQVTLSCSPISGHRSVSWYQQTPGQGLQFLFEYFSETQRNKGNFPGRFSGRQFSNSRSEMNVSTLELGDSALYLCASSLQEGTQYFGPGTRLLVL.

The chain employs TRBV7-9 and TRBJ2-6, with D possibly being TRBD1 (5 bases). Germline CDR1 is SEHNR and CDR2 is FQNEAQ (reference sequence). Trimming stripped 5 bases from V and 3 bases from J, with 26 bases between. This CDR3 is 20 amino acids long. CDR3 protein: CASSPPPGPRVEYGANVLTF. The CDR3 bases are TGTGCCAGCAGCCCGCCTCCAGGGCCCAGGGTTGAGTATGGGGCCAACGTCCTGACTTTC.

This sequence joins TRBV7-9 and TRBJ2-7; no clear D. The CDR3 loop spans 15 amino acids. Germline loops: CDR1 SEHNR, CDR2 FQNEAQ (reference sequence). V was pared by 2 bases and J by 0 bases, with 11 bases between. The CDR3 region has the DNA TGTGCCAGCAGCTTACCCGACGTTAGCTCCTACGAGCAGTACTTC. Residues: CASSLPDVSSYEQYF.

The J gene is TRBJ2-7, the V gene TRBV25-1; perhaps TRBD2 as D (7 bases). This CDR3 region has 14 residues. CDR1 and CDR2 (germline): MGHDK, SYGVNS. Trimming took 4 bases from V and 3 from J, leaving 13 bases between them. This CDR3 is CASSGGGTNYEQYF. CDR3 coding DNA: TGTGCCAGCAGTGGGGGGGGGACAAACTACGAGCAGTACTTC.

In its sample, this clonotype was seen a few times. This CDR3 is CASSQDTGTGLHSPLHF. In nucleotides, the CDR3 is TGCGCCAGCAGCCAAGATACGGGGACAGGGCTCCATTCACCCCTCCACTTT. J is TRBJ1-6 and V is TRBV4-1, with 9 bases fitting TRBD1. The germline CDR1 and CDR2 sequences are MGHRA and YSYEKL. The CDR3 runs to 17 residues. The V segment lost 0 bases and the J segment 8 bases; nucleotides outside the gene matches: 8.

This clonotype was counted ten times or more. This sequence joins TRBV7-9 and TRBJ2-7; D is uncertain. V was cut by 7 bases and J by 5 bases, with 15 bases left in between. Germline CDR1 reads SEHNR; CDR2 reads FQNEAQ (reference sequence). The CDR3 length is 13 residues. In nucleotides, the CDR3 is TGTGCCAGCAAAGGACGACCTGGGGACGAGCAGTACTTC. Encoded protein: CASKGRPGDEQYF.

This clonotype was observed a few times. The rearrangement uses TRBV5-6 and TRBJ2-1; D ambiguous. V was cut by 3 bases and J by 4 bases, with 8 bases left in between. The CDR3 is 13 residues long. Germline CDR1 and CDR2: SGHDT and YYEEEE. CDR3 amino acids: CASSSTTYNEQFF. CDR3 DNA sequence: TGTGCCAGCAGCTCAACAACGTACAATGAGCAGTTCTTC.

J is TRBJ2-2 and V is TRBV7-9; maybe TRBD2 (6 bases). Germline values: CDR1 SEHNR, CDR2 FQNEAQ (reference sequence). V was cut by 4 bases and J by 7 bases, with 19 bases left in between. There are 16 residues in the CDR3. Here the CDR3 reads CASSSGDPRRVGELFF. CDR3 in DNA: TGTGCCAGCAGCTCGGGGGACCCAAGACGGGTCGGGGAGCTGTTTTTT.

The V gene is TRBV7-8, the J gene TRBJ2-7; 10 bases agree with TRBD2. Germline V CDR1 and CDR2: SGHVS, FQNEAQ. V shed 4 bases and J 2 bases; nucleotides not matched to a gene: 14. The CDR3 is made up of 18 amino acids. The chain's CDR3 is CASSSAGTSANPTYEQYF. CDR3 nucleotides: TGTGCCAGCAGCTCCGCCGGGACTAGCGCCAATCCCACCTACGAGCAGTACTTC.

The CDR3 DNA sequence: TGTGCCAGCCTGCAGGGGCTGGGCTACACCTTC. Its translation: CASLQGLGYTF. This chain links TRBV6-6 with TRBJ1-2; D is perhaps TRBD1 (6 bases). This CDR3 region has 11 residues. Looked up from germline, CDR1 is MNHNY and CDR2 is SVGAGI (reference sequence). V lost 8 bases, J lost 8 bases, and 12 bases lay in between.

V is TRBV7-6 and J is TRBJ1-1; perhaps TRBD1 as D (6 bases). The CDR3 consists of 15 residues. Trimming stripped 5 bases from V and 4 bases from J, with 17 bases between. The germline CDR1 and CDR2 sequences are SGHVS and FNYEAQ. CDR3 sequence: CASSPPVGGVTEAFF. CDR3 coding DNA: TGTGCCAGCAGCCCCCCAGTTGGGGGCGTCACTGAAGCTTTCTTT.

The rearrangement joins TRBV19 to TRBJ2-1; possibly TRBD2 for D (5 bases). Deletions cut 6 bases from V and 6 bases from J, with 15 bases between. Germline values: CDR1 LNHDA, CDR2 SQIVND (reference sequence). CDR3 length: 14 amino acids. CDR3 in amino acids: CASRLGLGSNEQFF. The CDR3 DNA reads TGTGCCAGTAGACTAGGCTTGGGCTCCAATGAGCAGTTCTTC. Full variable domain (rest looked up from reference TRBV19 and TRBJ2-1): DGGITQSPKYLFRKEGQNVTLSCEQNLNHDAMYWYRQDPGQGLRLIYYSQIVNDFQKGDIAEGYSVSREKKESFPLTVTSAQKNPTAFYLCASRLGLGSNEQFFGPGTRLTVL.

The table lists this clonotype with many counts. V usage is TRBV7-9 and J usage is TRBJ2-1; maybe TRBD2 (6 bases). V lost 1 base and J lost 3, with 10 bases in between. This CDR3 spans 15 amino acids. Germline V gene data show CDR1 as SEHNR and CDR2 as FQNEAQ (reference sequence). The chain's CDR3 is CASSLVGGIYNEQFF. The CDR3 DNA reads TGTGCCAGCAGCTTAGTGGGCGGGATCTACAATGAGCAGTTCTTC. Based on the CDR3 plus reference TRBV7-9 and TRBJ2-1, the full variable domain is DTGVSQNPRHKITKRGQNVTFRCDPISEHNRLYWYRQTLGQGPEFLTYFQNEAQLEKSRLLSDRFSAERPKGSFSTLEIQRTEQGDSAMYLCASSLVGGIYNEQFFGPGTRLTVL.

This clonotype was detected ten times or more. The J gene is TRBJ2-5, the V gene TRBV11-2; TRBD1 agrees at 9 bases. This CDR3 contains 16 residues. Germline V lookup: CDR1 SGHAT, CDR2 FQNNGV. Trimming cost V 3 bases and J 5 bases; bases outside gene matches: 10. The CDR3 DNA is TGTGCCAGCAGCTTCCCCCCGGGACAGGGAGAGGAGACCCAGTACTTC. This encodes CASSFPPGQGEETQYF.

This sequence joins TRBV7-9 and TRBJ1-1; the D gene is possibly TRBD1 (5 bases). The V end was cut by 5 bases, the J end by 0 bases, with 10 bases between. CDR3 length: 14 residues. Germline CDR1 SEHNR, CDR2 FQNEAQ (reference sequence). The CDR3 coding sequence is TGTGCCAGCAGCCACTGGGGGGTGAACACTGAAGCTTTCTTT. Translation gives CASSHWGVNTEAFF.

This chain joins TRBV5-1 and TRBJ1-1; TRBD1 is a possible D gene (5 bases). This CDR3 has 15 amino acids. Germline V CDR1 and CDR2: SGHRS, YFSETQ. Trimming removed 0 bases at V and 0 bases at J, with 9 bases between. In DNA, the CDR3 is TGCGCCAGCAGCTTGGTGGAGGGGATGAACACTGAAGCTTTCTTT. It codes for CASSLVEGMNTEAFF.

This clonotype turned up a few times. This chain links TRBV30 with TRBJ1-5, with a tentative D call TRBD1 (5 bases). Germline V CDR1 and CDR2: GTSNPN, SVGIG (reference sequence). This CDR3 comprises 14 residues. Trimming removed 4 bases at V and 4 bases at J, with 14 bases between. DNA of the CDR3: TGTGCCTGGACCGGAGGGGTGGGGAATCAGCCCCAGCATTTT. Amino acids: CAWTGGVGNQPQHF. Filled out from reference TRBV30 and TRBJ1-5, the complete variable domain reads SQTIHQWPATLVQPVGSPLSLECTVEGTSNPNLYWYRQAAGRGLQLLFYSVGIGQISSEVPQNLSASRPQDRQFILSSKKLLLSDSGFYLCAWTGGVGNQPQHFGDGTRLSIL.

The chain is built from TRBV30 and TRBJ2-7; D ambiguous. Per the germline V gene, CDR1 is GTSNPN and CDR2 is SVGIG (reference sequence). V was cut by 4 bases and J by 0 bases, with 10 bases left in between. The CDR3 contains 13 residues. The CDR3 sequence: CAWTRSSSYEQYF. The CDR3 DNA is TGTGCCTGGACGCGGTCTAGCTCCTACGAGCAGTACTTC.

This clonotype has a count of ten or more. The V and J genes are TRBV21-1 and TRBJ2-3; the table's D call, TRBD1, has no DNA check behind it. TRBV21-1 is assigned pseudogene status. This CDR3 is built from 15 residues. This chain's CDR3 is CASRGRGGGTDTQYF. The CDR3 DNA sequence: TGTGCCAGCAGGGGCAGAGGGGGCGGCACAGATACGCAGTATTTT.

This clonotype was counted a few times. The CDR3 DNA is TGTGCCAGCAGCTCCCCGAATGAGCAGTTCTTC. It codes for CASSSPNEQFF. This sequence joins TRBV12-3 or TRBV12-4 and TRBJ2-1; D gene uncertain. Trimming left V 6 bases short and J 7 bases short, with 7 bases between. The CDR3 totals 11 residues.

CDR3 protein: CASSTLGPSSLQGTGELFF. The CDR3, as DNA: TGTGCCAGTAGTACCCTGGGACCCTCCAGCCTCCAGGGCACCGGGGAGCTGTTTTTT. The J gene is TRBJ2-2, the V gene TRBV19; D is possibly TRBD1 or TRBD2 (5 bases each). Per germline, CDR1 LNHDA and CDR2 SQIVND (reference sequence). This CDR3 has 19 amino acids. The V end lost 4 bases, the J end lost 4 bases, and 25 bases lay between the germline ends.

This clonotype has only a few counts. This chain joins TRBV7-2 and TRBJ2-1; 7 bases match TRBD1. Trimming took 3 bases from V and 5 from J; bases not matched to a gene: 16. The CDR3 loop spans 18 amino acids. CDR1 is SGHTA and CDR2 is FQGNSA in the germline V gene. The CDR3 reads CASSFTSVRGQRNNEQFF. As DNA, the CDR3 is TGTGCCAGCAGCTTCACGTCGGTTAGGGGACAGAGAAACAATGAGCAGTTCTTC.

This clonotype was seen more than once but under ten times. The chain uses TRBV11-1 and TRBJ2-1; D is unclear. There are 14 residues in the CDR3. V was cut by 5 bases and J by 4 bases, with 12 bases left in between. From germline, CDR1 is SGHAT and CDR2 FQDESV (reference sequence). The CDR3 sequence: CASSGVSDYNEQFF. In DNA form, the CDR3 reads TGTGCCAGCAGCGGGGTAAGCGATTACAATGAGCAGTTCTTC.